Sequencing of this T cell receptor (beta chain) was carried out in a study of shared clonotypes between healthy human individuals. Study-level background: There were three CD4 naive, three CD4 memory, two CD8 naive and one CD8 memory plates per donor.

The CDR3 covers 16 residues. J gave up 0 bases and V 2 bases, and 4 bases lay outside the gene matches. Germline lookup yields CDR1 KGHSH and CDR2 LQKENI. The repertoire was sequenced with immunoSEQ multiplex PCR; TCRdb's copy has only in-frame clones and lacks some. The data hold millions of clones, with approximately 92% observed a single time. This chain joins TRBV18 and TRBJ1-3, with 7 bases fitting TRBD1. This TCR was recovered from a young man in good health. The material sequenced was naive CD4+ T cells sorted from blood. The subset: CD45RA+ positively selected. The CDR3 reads CASSPSWDSSGNTIYF. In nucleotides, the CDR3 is TGTGCCAGCTCACCATCCTGGGACAGCTCTGGAAACACCATATATTTT.